This T cell receptor beta chain emerged from a study of human T cells and chemical hapten exposure. MiXCR, run by TCRdb on the RACE reads, gives a single entry per CDR3 protein. The sample records about 340,000 distinct CDR3 sequences, roughly 6.9% being singletons. The CDR3 spans 13 residues. In germline, CDR1 is SGHTA, CDR2 FQGNSA. V was shortened by 4 bases and J by 2 bases, with 8 bases between the two germline ends. Time point noted: patch test 1, 2 weeks after DPC sensitization. The treatment is: therapeutic diphenylcyclopropenone sensitization with weekly scalp DPC. This clonotype was seen more than once but under ten times.

This sequence originates from a woman younger than 30 with alopecia areata. Some clones in this sample may be carry-over from other donors' samples. The chain couples TRBV7-2 to TRBJ2-5, with D perhaps TRBD2 (5 bases). This specimen consisted of whole blood, obtained in connection with sensitization to the hapten diphenylcyclopropenone (DPC). Written as DNA, the CDR3 is TGTGCCAGCAGCTCGGGGTATCAAGAGACCCAGTACTTC. This sequence encodes CASSSGYQETQYF.